A selection of T cell receptor beta chains follows, all from one sample in a study of blood T cell repertoires in COVID-19. Only in-frame clones appear in the TCRdb table, and some are missing; sequencing was by immunoSEQ multiplex PCR. The table lists tens of thousands of clones, more than 85% of them singletons. Sequencing used peripheral blood. These receptors were obtained from a human donor with active COVID-19. The donor label of this sample is uncertain. Both conserved end residues are part of each CDR3. D genes are given only for firm matches. Only some rows state a clone size, as once, few, many or a class for expanded clones.

J gene | D gene | V gene | clone size | CDR3 DNA | CDR3 protein
TRBJ2-1 | TRBD2 | TRBV28 | . | TGTGCCAGCAGTGCCCAGCCGGCTAGCGGGAGCTCCTACAATGAGCAGTTCTTC | CASSAQPASGSSYNEQFF
TRBJ1-5 | . | TRBV19 | once | TGTGCCACCTTGGATGGGCCTACTCAGCCCCAGCATTTT | CATLDGPTQPQHF
TRBJ1-6 | . | TRBV5-8 | . | TGTGCCACCCCTCGGGAGAGCTCCTATAATTCACCCCTCCACTTT | CATPRESSYNSPLHF
TRBJ1-3 | . | TRBV2 | . | TGTGCCAGCAGTGAAGGAGCCTCTGGAAACACCATATATTTT | CASSEGASGNTIYF
TRBJ2-1 | TRBD2 | TRBV3-1/TRBV3-2 | . | TGTGCCAGCAGCCCGGCCGGACTAGCGGGGTACAATGAGCAGTTCTTC | CASSPAGLAGYNEQFF
TRBJ2-7 | . | TRBV6-5 | . | TGTGCCAGCACTGTGTTATGGGGAGACTACGAGCAGTACTTC | CASTVLWGDYEQYF
TRBJ1-4 | TRBD1 | TRBV19 | . | TGTGCCAGTAGTGACCCGGGACAGGCGGCGGTGGAACTGTTTTTT | CASSDPGQAAVELFF
TRBJ2-7 | . | TRBV9 | . | TGTGCCAGCAGCGCAAATCTAGCTTCCTACGAGCAGTACTTC | CASSANLASYEQYF
TRBJ2-1 | . | TRBV12-3/TRBV12-4 | . | TGTGCCAGCAGTTTAGGGACAATCAATGAGCAGTTCTTC | CASSLGTINEQFF
TRBJ2-2 | TRBD1 | TRBV3-1/TRBV3-2 | . | TGTGCCAGCAGCCCCCCACAGGGGTCGAGCACCGGGGAGCTGTTTTTT | CASSPPQGSSTGELFF
TRBJ2-1 | TRBD1 | TRBV6-4 | . | TGTGCCAGCAGTGACAAAACAGGGGGAGGTGAGCAGTTCTTC | CASSDKTGGGEQFF
TRBJ1-1 | . | TRBV7-9 | once | TGTGCCAGCAGCCGCGGGGGCCTCTTTGACACTGAAGCTTTCTTT | CASSRGGLFDTEAFF
TRBJ2-1 | . | TRBV9 | . | TGTGCCAGCAGCGTAGGAGGGGGCAATGAGCAGTTCTTC | CASSVGGGNEQFF
TRBJ1-1 | . | TRBV12-3/TRBV12-4 | . | TGTGCCAGCAATCCGGTAGAGTCTACTGAAGCTTTCTTT | CASNPVESTEAFF
TRBJ2-7 | . | TRBV3-1/TRBV3-2 | . | TGTGCCAGCAGGGGACGGGGAGGACACGAGCAGTACTTC | CASRGRGGHEQYF
TRBJ2-7 | TRBD2 | TRBV12-3/TRBV12-4 | . | TGTGCCAGCAGTCCGAATCGGGGGGTGCAGTACTTC | CASSPNRGVQYF
TRBJ1-6 | . | TRBV27 | few | TGTGCCAGCAGTTGGACAGTCTTCAATTCACCCCTCCACTTT | CASSWTVFNSPLHF
TRBJ2-5 | TRBD2 | TRBV7-8 | . | TGTGCCAGCAGCGGGGCATGGGGGGGAGCCCAAGAGACCCAGTACTTC | CASSGAWGGAQETQYF
TRBJ1-2 | . | TRBV28 | . | TGTGCCAGCAGCCTTTCGGAGGGCGGCTACACCTTC | CASSLSEGGYTF
TRBJ1-1 | . | TRBV6-2/TRBV6-3 | . | TGTGCCAGCAGTTGGAACAGGAACACTGAAGCTTTCTTT | CASSWNRNTEAFF
TRBJ2-7 | TRBD1 | TRBV5-4 | once | TGTGCCAGCAGCCCGGACAGGGGTTCCGAGCAGTACTTC | CASSPDRGSEQYF
TRBJ2-5 | . | TRBV6-6 | . | TGTGCCAGCAGAAAAAATCGGGACTGGGAGACCCAGTACTTC | CASRKNRDWETQYF
TRBJ2-2 | . | TRBV15 | . | TGTGCCACCAGCAGAGATCTTGCCAGTGCCGGGGAGCTGTTTTTT | CATSRDLASAGELFF
TRBJ2-2 | . | TRBV7-6 | . | TGTGCCAGCAGCAAATCAGGGGCGGGCGGCGGGGAGCTGTTTTTT | CASSKSGAGGGELFF
TRBJ2-7 | . | TRBV2 | . | TGTGCCAGCAGTTACAGGCCCGAAATACAAATTGGAACCTACGAGCAGTACTTC | CASSYRPEIQIGTYEQYF
TRBJ1-2 | . | TRBV7-2 | . | TGTGCCAGCAGCTTAGGTGGTAGTTCTAACTATGGCTACACCTTC | CASSLGGSSNYGYTF
TRBJ1-1 | . | TRBV18 | . | TGTGCCAGCTCACTAATCTCAGAGAACACTGAAGCTTTCTTT | CASSLISENTEAFF
TRBJ2-1 | TRBD1 | TRBV19 | . | TGTGCCAGTAGGAGACAGGGAATCTCTTACAATGAGCAGTTCTTC | CASRRQGISYNEQFF